This T cell receptor (beta chain) emerged from a study of blood T cell repertoires in COVID-19. Assay used: immunoSEQ multiplex PCR; TCRdb lists only in-frame clones, some missing. The sample contains 95,000 to 150,000 clones, 90% of which appear only once. The sequence was obtained from a woman aged 60 to 75 with COVID-19, enrolled during active disease. The sample taken for sequencing was peripheral blood.

The chain's CDR3 is CASSLALAYEQYF. CDR3 nucleotides: TGTGCCAGCAGCTTGGCGTTGGCATACGAGCAGTACTTC. The V call is TRBV5-8, the J call TRBJ2-7; D unresolved. V was shortened by 0 bases and J by 4 bases, with 8 bases between the two germline ends. The CDR3 contains 13 residues. Germline loops: CDR1 SGHTS, CDR2 YDEGEE.